This TCR beta chain was sequenced in a study of long-term antiretroviral therapy in people with HIV. Study-level results: Versus controls, repertoires in people with HIV had narrower CDR3 length ranges. Diversity increased after ART yet remained lower than in transplant donor controls.

In the case of this clone: Its target is not known.

The V segment lost 5 bases and the J segment 4 bases; nucleotides outside the gene matches: 6. Germline V gene sequence: CDR1 SQVTM, CDR2 ANQGSEA. CDR3 size: 13 residues. The immunoSEQ assay was v3.0, run at survey level. The assay was immunoSEQ multiplex PCR, and TCRdb's table has in-frame clones only and misses some. This sample has 25,000 to 35,000 clones, with 97% found just once. Sequenced material: unsorted PBMCs, taken 6.9 years after starting antiretroviral therapy. The chain carries TRBV29-1 and TRBJ2-3; 7 nucleotides agree with TRBD1. The receptor comes from a man between 25 and 39 years old with HIV. CDR3 in amino acids: CSVRGGPPDTQYF. DNA of the CDR3: TGCAGCGTTCGAGGGGGCCCACCAGATACGCAGTATTTT.